A selection of T cell receptor beta chains follows, all from one sample in a study of cytomegalovirus exposure and HLA in healthy donors. Only in-frame clones appear in the TCRdb table, and some are missing; sequencing was by immunoSEQ multiplex PCR. The table includes 210,000 or so clones, around nine tenths detected once. Sequencing was done on a sample of PBMCs. The source of these receptors is a woman aged 18-30 years in good health and CMV-seronegative. The CDR3 runs from the conserved cysteine through the conserved F or W. The D gene is left open where the match is weak. Clone size, where shown, is once, few, many, or a class for clones that have expanded.

j_gene	d_gene	v_gene	abundance	CDR3nt	CDR3aa
TRBJ1-2	TRBD1	TRBV5-1	.	TGCGCCAGCAGCTTGGGGGGACAGGGTCGGAAGCATGGCTACACCTTC	CASSLGGQGRKHGYTF
TRBJ1-2	TRBD1	TRBV10-3	.	TGTGCCATCAGCCATGGGACAGGGTCTGGCTACACCTTC	CAISHGTGSGYTF
TRBJ2-5	TRBD2	TRBV19	.	TGTGCCAGTAGTCGAGCGGGAGGTGGGGAGACCCAGTACTTC	CASSRAGGGETQYF
TRBJ1-5	TRBD1	TRBV4-1	.	TGCGCCAGCAGCCTCACAATGGGACAGGGAGGAAAGCAGCCCCAGCATTTT	CASSLTMGQGGKQPQHF
TRBJ2-1	TRBD1	TRBV7-8	.	TGTGCCAGCAGCTTAGAAGGGCAGGGGGTCTACAATGAGCAGTTCTTC	CASSLEGQGVYNEQFF
TRBJ1-4	.	TRBV28	.	TGTGCCAGCAGTTCAGGGTTGCCAACTAATGAAAAACTGTTTTTT	CASSSGLPTNEKLFF
TRBJ2-7	TRBD2	TRBV5-1	.	TGCGCCAGCAGCTTGGTGGCTAGCGGGAGGGCCTACGAGCAGTACTTC	CASSLVASGRAYEQYF
TRBJ1-5	TRBD1	TRBV7-9	few	TGTGCCAGCAGCGACGGGACAGCCAGCAATCAGCCCCAGCATTTT	CASSDGTASNQPQHF
TRBJ1-5	.	TRBV7-2	.	TGTGCCAGCAGCTTCATAGCCCACAATCAGCCCCAGCATTTT	CASSFIAHNQPQHF
TRBJ2-1	TRBD1	TRBV4-1	.	TGCGCCAGCAGCCAAGTGAGGACAGGGGGGATCAATGAGCAGTTCTTC	CASSQVRTGGINEQFF
TRBJ2-1	.	TRBV5-1	.	TGCGCCAGCAGCATAGAGAATATCCATGAGCAGTTCTTC	CASSIENIHEQFF
TRBJ2-3	TRBD2	TRBV11-2	.	TGTGCCAGCAGCTCAACGGGACTAGCGGGAGATACGCAGTATTTT	CASSSTGLAGDTQYF
TRBJ2-1	TRBD2	TRBV27	.	TGTGCCAGCACTCGCGGGGGAAACTCCTACAATGAGCAGTTCTTC	CASTRGGNSYNEQFF
TRBJ2-3	.	TRBV6-5	.	TGTGCCAGCAGTTACTCGAGGCTAACAGATACGCAGTATTTT	CASSYSRLTDTQYF
TRBJ1-5	.	TRBV27	.	TGTGCCAGCAGTTTTACGGGGTTAGGGAATCAGCCCCAGCATTTT	CASSFTGLGNQPQHF
TRBJ2-7	TRBD1	TRBV5-4	.	TGTGCCAGCAGCTTCCGCGACAGGGTTTTTGAGCAGTACTTC	CASSFRDRVFEQYF
TRBJ2-3	.	TRBV9	.	TGTGCCAGCAGCGTAGCTGCGGGAAGCACAGATACGCAGTATTTT	CASSVAAGSTDTQYF
TRBJ2-3	TRBD1	TRBV5-3	.	TGTGCCAGAAGCCAGGGACAGGGGCCATGCCATACGCAGTATTTT	CARSQGQGPCHTQYF
TRBJ2-5	.	TRBV4-1	.	TGCGCCAGCAGCCAAGATCCGGAGGGAGAGACCCAGTACTTC	CASSQDPEGETQYF
TRBJ1-2	TRBD1	TRBV2	.	TGTGCCAGCAGAGAGGGACAGGGAGATGGCTACACCTTC	CASREGQGDGYTF
TRBJ2-1	TRBD2	TRBV5-1	.	TGCGCCAGCAGCTCGGAGGGGACTAGCGGGAGGGCAGGGTTTGAGCAGTTCTTC	CASSSEGTSGRAGFEQFF
TRBJ2-1	.	TRBV9	.	TGTGCCAGCAGCCTTAGCGGAGGGCCCTACAATGAGCAGTTCTTC	CASSLSGGPYNEQFF
TRBJ2-7	.	TRBV20-1	few	TGCAGTGCTACGACAGTCGGGCAGTACTTC	CSATTVGQYF
TRBJ2-6	.	TRBV7-2	.	TGTGCCAGCAGCTTAAGACAGCTCTCTGGGGCCAACGTCCTGACTTTC	CASSLRQLSGANVLTF
TRBJ1-2	TRBD1	TRBV6-5	few	TGTGCCAGCACCAGGACAGGGTTCAGGGACTACACCTTC	CASTRTGFRDYTF
TRBJ2-3	TRBD2	TRBV7-2	once	TGTGCCAGCAGCTTTAGCGGGAGGGGTGATACGCAGTATTTT	CASSFSGRGDTQYF
TRBJ2-7	TRBD1	TRBV28	.	TGTGCCAGCTGTCACCCGGGACAGGGGATATACGAGCAGTACTTC	CASCHPGQGIYEQYF
TRBJ2-5	TRBD2	TRBV9	.	TGTGCCAGCAGCGTAAATAGCGGGGCCCAAGAGACCCAGTACTTC	CASSVNSGAQETQYF
TRBJ2-2	TRBD1	TRBV2	once	TGTGCCAGCAGTTGGACAGGGGTGCTGTTTTTT	CASSWTGVLFF
TRBJ2-5	.	TRBV27	.	TGTGCCAGCAGTCCTCTAGCGAACCAAGAGACCCAGTACTTC	CASSPLANQETQYF
TRBJ2-7	.	TRBV11-2	few	TGTGCCAGCAGCTTGGGAGCGGACGTCTACGAGCAGTACTTC	CASSLGADVYEQYF
TRBJ2-3	.	TRBV7-2	.	TGTGCCAGCAGCTTAGGGCTGGCTAGCACAGATACGCAGTATTTT	CASSLGLASTDTQYF
TRBJ1-5	.	TRBV28	.	TGTGCCAGCAGTTTAGTGGCGGGACCCCAGCATTTT	CASSLVAGPQHF
TRBJ2-3	TRBD2	TRBV5-1	few	TGCGCCAGCAGCGGGAGGGAGACAGATACGCAGTATTTT	CASSGRETDTQYF
TRBJ2-7	.	TRBV29-1	.	TGCAGCGCCCAAGCCCAATCCAACGAGCAGTACTTC	CSAQAQSNEQYF
TRBJ2-7	TRBD2	TRBV7-2	.	TGTGCCAGCAGCTCGTTAGCGGGAGGGCCGGACGAGCAGTACTTC	CASSSLAGGPDEQYF
TRBJ2-3	.	TRBV7-2	.	TGTGCCAGCAGCTTAGACTACCGCACAGATACGCAGTATTTT	CASSLDYRTDTQYF
TRBJ1-1	TRBD1	TRBV6-1	.	TGTGCCACCGGACAGGGGCGGACTGAAGCTTTCTTT	CATGQGRTEAFF